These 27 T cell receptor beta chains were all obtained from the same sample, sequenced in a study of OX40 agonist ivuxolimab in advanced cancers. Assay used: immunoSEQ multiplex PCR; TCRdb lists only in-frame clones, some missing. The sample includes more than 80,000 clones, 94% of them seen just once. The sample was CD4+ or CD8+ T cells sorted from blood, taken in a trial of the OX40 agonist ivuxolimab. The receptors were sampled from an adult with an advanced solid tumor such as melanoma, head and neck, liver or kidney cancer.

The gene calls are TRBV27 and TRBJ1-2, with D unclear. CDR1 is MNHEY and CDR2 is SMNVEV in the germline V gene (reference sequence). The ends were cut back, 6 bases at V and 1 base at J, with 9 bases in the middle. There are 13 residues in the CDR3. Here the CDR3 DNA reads TGTGCCAGCAGCTACACAGTTAACTATGGCTACACCTTC. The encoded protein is CASSYTVNYGYTF.

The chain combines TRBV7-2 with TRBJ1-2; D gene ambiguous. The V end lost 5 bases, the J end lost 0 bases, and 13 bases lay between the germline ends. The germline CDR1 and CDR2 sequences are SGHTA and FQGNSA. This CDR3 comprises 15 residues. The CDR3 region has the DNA TGTGCCAGCAGCCAGCGCCCGGGAACTAACTATGGCTACACCTTC. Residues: CASSQRPGTNYGYTF.

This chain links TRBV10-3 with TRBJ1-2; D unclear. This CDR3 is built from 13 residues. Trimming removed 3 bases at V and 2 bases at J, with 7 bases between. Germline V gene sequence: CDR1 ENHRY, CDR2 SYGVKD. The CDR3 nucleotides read TGTGCCATCAGTGACGGTCGGAACTATGGCTACACCTTC. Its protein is CAISDGRNYGYTF.

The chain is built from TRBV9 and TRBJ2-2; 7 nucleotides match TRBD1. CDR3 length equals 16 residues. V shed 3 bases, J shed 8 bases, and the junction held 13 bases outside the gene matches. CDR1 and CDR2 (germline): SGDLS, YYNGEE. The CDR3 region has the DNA TGTGCCAGCAGCGCTTTCCGGGACAGTGTTTCGGGGGAGCTGTTTTTT. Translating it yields CASSAFRDSVSGELFF. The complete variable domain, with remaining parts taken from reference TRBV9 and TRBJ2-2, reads DSGVTQTPKHLITATGQRVTLRCSPRSGDLSVYWYQQSLDQGLQFLIQYYNGEERAKGNILERFSAQQFPDLHSELNLSSLELGDSALYFCASSAFRDSVSGELFFGEGSRLTVL.

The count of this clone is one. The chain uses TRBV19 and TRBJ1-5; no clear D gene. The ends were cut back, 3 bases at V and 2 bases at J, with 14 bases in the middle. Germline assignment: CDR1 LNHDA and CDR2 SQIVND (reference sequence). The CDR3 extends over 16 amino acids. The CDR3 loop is CASSIRGYDGNQPQHF. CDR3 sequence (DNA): TGTGCCAGTAGTATCCGAGGGTACGACGGCAATCAGCCCCAGCATTTT.

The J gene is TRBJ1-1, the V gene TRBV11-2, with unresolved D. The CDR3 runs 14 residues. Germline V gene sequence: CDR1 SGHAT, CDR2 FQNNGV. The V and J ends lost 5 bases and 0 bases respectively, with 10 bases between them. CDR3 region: CASSEWRVNTEAFF. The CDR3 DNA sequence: TGTGCCAGCAGCGAATGGAGGGTGAACACTGAAGCTTTCTTT. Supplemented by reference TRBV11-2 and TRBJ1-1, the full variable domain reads EAGVAQSPRYKIIEKRQSVAFWCNPISGHATLYWYQQILGQGPKLLIQFQNNGVVDDSQLPKDRFSAERLKGVDSTLKIQPAKLEDSAVYLCASSEWRVNTEAFFGQGTRLTVV.

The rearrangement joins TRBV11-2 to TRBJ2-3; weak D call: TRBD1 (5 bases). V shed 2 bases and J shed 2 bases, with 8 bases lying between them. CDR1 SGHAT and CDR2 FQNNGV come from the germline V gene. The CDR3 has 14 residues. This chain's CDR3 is CASSLKGYTDTQYF. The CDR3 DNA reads TGTGCCAGCAGCTTAAAGGGGTACACAGATACGCAGTATTTT.

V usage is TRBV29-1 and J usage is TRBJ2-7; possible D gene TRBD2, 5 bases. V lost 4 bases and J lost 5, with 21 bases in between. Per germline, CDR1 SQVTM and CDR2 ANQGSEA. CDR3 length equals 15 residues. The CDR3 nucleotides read TGCAGCGTTGTATGGGGAGATTTAGCCAGCAACGAGCAGTACTTC. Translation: CSVVWGDLASNEQYF.

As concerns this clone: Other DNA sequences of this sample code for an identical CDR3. As DNA, the CDR3 is TGCGCCAGCAGCTTGGCGTCCTCCTACGAGCAGTACTTC. It yields the protein CASSLASSYEQYF. This chain uses TRBV5-1 with TRBJ2-7; D not resolved. Germline V CDR1 and CDR2: SGHRS, YFSETQ. Trimming took 0 bases from V and 0 from J, leaving 4 bases between them. CDR3 length: 13 residues. The complete variable domain, with remaining parts taken from reference TRBV5-1 and TRBJ2-7, reads KAGVTQTPRYLIKTRGQQVTLSCSPISGHRSVSWYQQTPGQGLQFLFEYFSETQRNKGNFPGRFSGRQFSNSRSEMNVSTLELGDSALYLCASSLASSYEQYFGPGTRLTVT.

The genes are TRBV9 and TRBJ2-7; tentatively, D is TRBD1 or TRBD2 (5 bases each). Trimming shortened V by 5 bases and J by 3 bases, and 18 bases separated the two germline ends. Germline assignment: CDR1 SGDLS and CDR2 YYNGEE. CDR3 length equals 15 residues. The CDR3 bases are TGTGCCAGCAGTGTTACCTCCGGGACCTTCTACGAGCAGTACTTC. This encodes CASSVTSGTFYEQYF.

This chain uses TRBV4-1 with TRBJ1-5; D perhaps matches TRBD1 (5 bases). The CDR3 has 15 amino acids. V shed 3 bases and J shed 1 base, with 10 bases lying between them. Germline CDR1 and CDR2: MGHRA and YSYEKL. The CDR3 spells CASSHEGPSNQPQHF. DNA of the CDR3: TGCGCCAGCAGCCACGAGGGGCCAAGCAATCAGCCCCAGCATTTT.

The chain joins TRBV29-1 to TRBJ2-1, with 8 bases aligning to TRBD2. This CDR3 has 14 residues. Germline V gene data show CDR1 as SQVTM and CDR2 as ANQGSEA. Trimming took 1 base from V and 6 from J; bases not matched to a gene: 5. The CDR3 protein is CSVEGLARVNEQFF. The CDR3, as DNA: TGCAGCGTTGAAGGACTAGCGAGAGTCAATGAGCAGTTCTTC.

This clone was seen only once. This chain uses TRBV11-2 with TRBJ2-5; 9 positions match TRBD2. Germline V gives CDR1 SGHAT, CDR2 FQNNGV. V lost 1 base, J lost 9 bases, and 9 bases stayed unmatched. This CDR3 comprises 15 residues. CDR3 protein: CASSLGSGGLMAQYF. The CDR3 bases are TGTGCCAGCAGCTTAGGTAGCGGGGGCTTGATGGCCCAGTACTTC.

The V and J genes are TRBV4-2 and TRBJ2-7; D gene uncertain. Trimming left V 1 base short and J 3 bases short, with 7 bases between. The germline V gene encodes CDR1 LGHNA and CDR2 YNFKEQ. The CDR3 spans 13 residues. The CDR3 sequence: CASSQGDNYEQYF. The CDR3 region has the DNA TGTGCCAGCAGCCAAGGCGACAACTACGAGCAGTACTTC.

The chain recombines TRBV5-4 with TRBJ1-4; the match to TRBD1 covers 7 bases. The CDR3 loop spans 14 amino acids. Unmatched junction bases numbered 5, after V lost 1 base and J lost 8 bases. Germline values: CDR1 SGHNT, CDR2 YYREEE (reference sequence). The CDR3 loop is CASSLTGAAEKLFF. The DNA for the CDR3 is TGTGCCAGCAGCTTGACAGGGGCAGCCGAAAAACTGTTTTTT.

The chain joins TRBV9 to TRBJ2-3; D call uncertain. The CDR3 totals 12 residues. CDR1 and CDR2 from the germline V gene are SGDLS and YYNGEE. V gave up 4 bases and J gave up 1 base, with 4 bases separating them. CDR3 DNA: TGTGCCAGCAGCTCCCGCACAGATACGCAGTATTTT. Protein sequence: CASSSRTDTQYF.

The CDR3 is CASSLSRVNTEAFF. The CDR3 DNA is TGTGCCAGCAGTTTATCCAGGGTGAACACTGAAGCTTTCTTT. The V gene is TRBV27, the J gene TRBJ1-1; the D gene is possibly TRBD1 (5 bases). Per germline, CDR1 MNHEY and CDR2 SMNVEV (reference sequence). This CDR3 is built from 14 residues. V lost 0 bases to trimming and J lost 0 bases, with 5 bases between them.

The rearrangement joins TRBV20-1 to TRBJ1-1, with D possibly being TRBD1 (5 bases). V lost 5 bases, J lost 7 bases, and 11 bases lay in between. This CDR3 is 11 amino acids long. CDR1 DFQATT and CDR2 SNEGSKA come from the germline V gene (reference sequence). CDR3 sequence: CSAWSGGEAFF. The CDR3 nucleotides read TGCAGTGCTTGGAGCGGGGGTGAAGCTTTCTTT.

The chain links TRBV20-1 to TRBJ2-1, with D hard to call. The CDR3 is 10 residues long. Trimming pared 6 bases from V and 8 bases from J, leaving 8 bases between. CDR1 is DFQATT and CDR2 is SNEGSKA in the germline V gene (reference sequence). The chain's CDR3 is CSAVHHEQFF. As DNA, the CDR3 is TGCAGTGCAGTTCATCATGAGCAGTTCTTC.

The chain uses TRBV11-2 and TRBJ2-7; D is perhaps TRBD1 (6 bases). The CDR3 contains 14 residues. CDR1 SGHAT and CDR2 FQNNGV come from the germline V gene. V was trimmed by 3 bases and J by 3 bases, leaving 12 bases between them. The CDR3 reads CASSFPGTIYEQYF. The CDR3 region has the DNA TGTGCCAGCAGCTTCCCGGGGACAATCTACGAGCAGTACTTC.

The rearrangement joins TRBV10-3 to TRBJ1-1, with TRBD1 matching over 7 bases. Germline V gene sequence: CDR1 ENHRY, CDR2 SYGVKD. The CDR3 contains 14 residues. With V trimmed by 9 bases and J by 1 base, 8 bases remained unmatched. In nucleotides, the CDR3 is TGTGCCATACGTCCGGGACAGTCGAACACTGAAGCTTTCTTT. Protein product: CAIRPGQSNTEAFF.

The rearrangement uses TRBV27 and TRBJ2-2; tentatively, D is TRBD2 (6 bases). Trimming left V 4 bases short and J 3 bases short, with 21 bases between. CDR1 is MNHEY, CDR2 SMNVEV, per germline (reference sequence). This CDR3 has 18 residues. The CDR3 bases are TGTGCCAGCAGTTCACTCTTAGCGGACCCGCGGGACACCGGGGAGCTGTTTTTT. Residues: CASSSLLADPRDTGELFF.

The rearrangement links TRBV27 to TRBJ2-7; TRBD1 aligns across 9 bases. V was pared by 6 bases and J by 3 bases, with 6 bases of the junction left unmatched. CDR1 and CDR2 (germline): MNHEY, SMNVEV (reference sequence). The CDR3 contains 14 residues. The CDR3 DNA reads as TGTGCCAGCAGGGGGGGACAGGGTCACTACGAGCAGTACTTC. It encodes CASRGGQGHYEQYF.

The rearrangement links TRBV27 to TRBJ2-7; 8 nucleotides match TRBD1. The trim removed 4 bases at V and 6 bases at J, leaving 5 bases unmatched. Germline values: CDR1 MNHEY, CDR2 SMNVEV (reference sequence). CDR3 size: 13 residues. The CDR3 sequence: CASSWGTGGEQYF. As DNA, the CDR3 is TGTGCCAGCAGTTGGGGTACAGGGGGCGAGCAGTACTTC.

CDR3 nucleotide sequence: TGTGCCAGCAGCTTAGGTGCTATGACGAGGGAAGAGACCCAGTACTTC. Its protein product is CASSLGAMTREETQYF. This sequence joins TRBV11-2 and TRBJ2-5; D is possibly TRBD2 (5 bases). Germline V CDR1 and CDR2: SGHAT, FQNNGV. The CDR3 spans 16 residues. The ends were cut back, 1 base at V and 3 bases at J, with 15 bases in the middle.

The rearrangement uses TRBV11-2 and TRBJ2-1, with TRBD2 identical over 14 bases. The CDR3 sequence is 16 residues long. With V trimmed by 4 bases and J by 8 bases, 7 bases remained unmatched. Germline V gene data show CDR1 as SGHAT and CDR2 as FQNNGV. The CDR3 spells CASSSAGTSGRDEQFF. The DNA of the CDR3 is TGTGCCAGCAGCTCCGCCGGGACTAGCGGGAGAGATGAGCAGTTCTTC. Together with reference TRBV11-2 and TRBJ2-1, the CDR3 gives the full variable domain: EAGVAQSPRYKIIEKRQSVAFWCNPISGHATLYWYQQILGQGPKLLIQFQNNGVVDDSQLPKDRFSAERLKGVDSTLKIQPAKLEDSAVYLCASSSAGTSGRDEQFFGPGTRLTVL.

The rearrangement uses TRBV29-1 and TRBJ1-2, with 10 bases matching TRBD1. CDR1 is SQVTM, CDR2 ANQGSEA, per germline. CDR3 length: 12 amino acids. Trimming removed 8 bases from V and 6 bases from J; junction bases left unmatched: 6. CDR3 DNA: TGCAGCTTCCTAGACAGGGGGCATGGCTACACCTTC. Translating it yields CSFLDRGHGYTF.